Listed below are T cell receptor beta chains from one sample, sequenced in a study of blood T cell repertoires in COVID-19. Using immunoSEQ multiplex PCR, the repertoire was profiled, and TCRdb retains in-frame clones only, with some absent. The table includes some 250,000 clones, about 88% detected once. Sequencing input: peripheral blood. These receptor sequences come from a woman aged 40 to 49 who had recovered from COVID-19. CDR3s include the opening cysteine and the closing phenylalanine or tryptophan. A D gene is named only where the DNA matches it firmly. Clone size appears in some rows only: once, few, many, or a class for an expanded clone.

.,.,16,TRBV6-5,TRBJ2-2,TGTGCCAGCAGTTACGGCCTGACGGGTTCTGCCGGGGAGCTGTTTTTT,CASSYGLTGSAGELFF
.,.,16,TRBV11-2,TRBJ2-2,TGTGCCAGCAGCTTAGTGGTGGGCAGCCCCACCGGGGAGCTGTTTTTT,CASSLVVGSPTGELFF
.,.,13,TRBV9,TRBJ2-3,TGTGCCAGTAGGAGGGCCGGTGGAGATACGCAGTATTTT,CASRRAGGDTQYF
.,.,15,TRBV7-2,TRBJ1-1,TGTGCCAGCAGCCCGGGGGGTCAGATGAACACTGAAGCTTTCTTT,CASSPGGQMNTEAFF
.,.,14,TRBV19,TRBJ1-1,TGTGCCAGTAAGGAGGCAGGCTCCTTCACTGAAGCTTTCTTT,CASKEAGSFTEAFF
.,.,14,TRBV7-2,TRBJ2-5,TGTGCCAGCAGCCCCAAGCGCGACCAAGAGACCCAGTACTTC,CASSPKRDQETQYF
few,.,16,TRBV10-3,TRBJ2-1,TGTGCCATCAGTGAGTCGTCGGGCGGGAATCTCCAAGAGCAGTTCTTC,CAISESSGGNLQEQFF
few,.,15,TRBV9,TRBJ1-1,TGTGCCAGCAGCGTAGGGTCTGCGATGAACACTGAAGCTTTCTTT,CASSVGSAMNTEAFF
.,.,13,TRBV27,TRBJ2-5,TGTGCCAGCAGTCCCCGACTAGTCGGGACCCAGTACTTC,CASSPRLVGTQYF
few,TRBD1,13,TRBV6-5,TRBJ1-5,TGTGCCAGCAGGGGGACAGGGGGTCAGCCCCAGCATTTT,CASRGTGGQPQHF
once,.,16,TRBV5-1,TRBJ1-1,TGCGCCAGCAGCTTGGATAGGGGCAGGGCCAACCCCGAAGCTTTCTTT,CASSLDRGRANPEAFF
.,.,15,TRBV25-1,TRBJ2-7,TGTGCCAGCAGTCCCTGGGGTGGGGGCCCGGGGGAGCAGTACTTC,CASSPWGGGPGEQYF
.,.,13,TRBV19,TRBJ2-2,TGTGCCAGTAGCACCACGGGGGCCGGGGAGCTGTTTTTT,CASSTTGAGELFF
.,.,15,TRBV5-1,TRBJ1-1,TGCGCCAGCAGCTTGGGGGAGGGCGTGAACACTGAAGCTTTCTTT,CASSLGEGVNTEAFF
.,TRBD2,14,TRBV6-6,TRBJ2-5,TGTGCCAGCACTACAGCGGGGGTCAGGGAGACCCAGTACTTC,CASTTAGVRETQYF
.,.,10,TRBV29-1,TRBJ1-1,TGCAGCGTAGGACAGCTTGAAGCTTTCTTT,CSVGQLEAFF
.,.,13,TRBV29-1,TRBJ1-1,TGCAGCGTGAAACAGATCATGAACACTGAAGCTTTCTTT,CSVKQIMNTEAFF
once,TRBD1,15,TRBV6-1,TRBJ1-1,TGTGCCAGCAGTGATCTGGGACAGGGGGGCACTGAAGCTTTCTTT,CASSDLGQGGTEAFF
.,.,15,TRBV6-5,TRBJ2-3,TGTGCCAGCACCCCCCGGACAGCGAGCACAGATACGCAGTATTTT,CASTPRTASTDTQYF
once,.,12,TRBV30,TRBJ2-5,TGTGCCTGGAGTCCCGGCCCCGGGGGCCAGTACTTC,CAWSPGPGGQYF
.,TRBD2,17,TRBV3-1/TRBV3-2,TRBJ2-5,TGTGCCAGCAGCCAAGAGACTAGCGGGAGGGGGCAAGAGACCCAGTACTTC,CASSQETSGRGQETQYF
once,.,13,TRBV6-2/TRBV6-3,TRBJ1-1,TGTGCCAGCAGCTGGGGCAGATACACTGAAGCTTTCTTT,CASSWGRYTEAFF
.,.,14,TRBV11-2,TRBJ2-5,TGTGCCAGCAGCCAAGGGACTGCCCAAGAGACCCAGTACTTC,CASSQGTAQETQYF
.,.,16,TRBV4-1,TRBJ2-7,TGCGCCAGCAGCCAAGTTCCGGAGGCCTACTCCTACGAGCAGTACTTC,CASSQVPEAYSYEQYF
.,TRBD2,18,TRBV7-8,TRBJ2-3,TGTGCCAGCAGCTTAGCGCGTCGACTAGCGGGGACCACAGATACGCAGTATTTT,CASSLARRLAGTTDTQYF
.,.,15,TRBV6-5,TRBJ1-6,TGTGCCAGCAGTTACTCGGCCGGGGGGAATTCACCCCTCCACTTT,CASSYSAGGNSPLHF
.,.,14,TRBV4-2,TRBJ1-4,TGTGCCAGCAGCCCGGACCGGGAGGGCAGAAAACTGTTTTTT,CASSPDREGRKLFF
.,TRBD1,16,TRBV10-3,TRBJ1-3,TGTGCCTCCCATGCGGACAGGGACTCCTCTGGAAACACCATATATTTT,CASHADRDSSGNTIYF
.,TRBD2,15,TRBV5-4,TRBJ2-7,TGTGCCAGCAGCTTGGGGGATAGCGGGGGGTACGAGCAGTACTTC,CASSLGDSGGYEQYF
few,.,16,TRBV6-5,TRBJ1-1,TGTGCCAGCAGTTACGGGCAGGGCATGGTCTACACTGAAGCTTTCTTT,CASSYGQGMVYTEAFF
.,TRBD2,15,TRBV7-9,TRBJ2-2,TGTGCCAGCAGCTTAACAGCGGGAGCGGCCGGGGAGCTGTTTTTT,CASSLTAGAAGELFF
few,.,16,TRBV7-6,TRBJ2-1,TGTGCCAGCAGCTTAGGGGGGGATAGGACAGGCCGTGAGCAGTTCTTC,CASSLGGDRTGREQFF
.,.,14,TRBV30,TRBJ2-2,TGTGCCTGGGGACCGGGACTGTACACCGGGGAGCTGTTTTTT,CAWGPGLYTGELFF
.,TRBD1,14,TRBV6-5,TRBJ1-2,TGTGCCAGCCGGGCGACAGGGGGTCTTAATGGCTACACCTTC,CASRATGGLNGYTF
.,TRBD1,18,TRBV4-3,TRBJ2-1,TGCGCCAGCAGCCAAGGCCGGCAGGGGCAGGGGGCATACAATGAGCAGTTCTTC,CASSQGRQGQGAYNEQFF
.,.,11,TRBV5-1,TRBJ2-1,TGCGCCAGCAGCTTGGCTAATGAGCAGTTCTTC,CASSLANEQFF
.,.,11,TRBV20-1,TRBJ2-1,TGCAGTGCTCCCCGAAGGGGTGAGCAGTTCTTC,CSAPRRGEQFF
.,.,16,TRBV9,TRBJ1-3,TGTGCCAGCAGCCCCCAGGGCCGAAGGTCTGGAAACACCATATATTTT,CASSPQGRRSGNTIYF
.,.,12,TRBV7-3,TRBJ2-2,TGTGCCAGCAGCACAGGGACCGGGGAGCTGTTTTTT,CASSTGTGELFF
.,TRBD1,13,TRBV6-2/TRBV6-3,TRBJ1-2,TGTGCCAGCAGCGGACAGGGGGCAGGTGGCTACACCTTC,CASSGQGAGGYTF
.,TRBD1,15,TRBV5-1,TRBJ2-3,TGCGCCAGCAGCTTGGAGGACAGGGGTGGAGATACGCAGTATTTT,CASSLEDRGGDTQYF
.,.,16,TRBV13,TRBJ2-1,TGTGCCAGCAGCTTATTGGGGCAGGGGCCGTACAATGAGCAGTTCTTC,CASSLLGQGPYNEQFF
.,.,14,TRBV7-2,TRBJ2-1,TGTGCCAGCAGGGGTGGAGGCTCCTACAATGAGCAGTTCTTC,CASRGGGSYNEQFF
few,TRBD2,15,TRBV6-5,TRBJ2-7,TGTGCCAGCAGTTACGGGGCGGGAGGAACCTACGAGCAGTACTTC,CASSYGAGGTYEQYF
.,TRBD2,16,TRBV6-2/TRBV6-3,TRBJ2-3,TGTGCCAGCAGTTACCACACTAGCGGGAGGGCAGATACGCAGTATTTT,CASSYHTSGRADTQYF
.,.,13,TRBV6-6,TRBJ2-3,TGTGCCAGCAGTGCAACTCGCACAGATACGCAGTATTTT,CASSATRTDTQYF
.,TRBD1,15,TRBV19,TRBJ2-1,TGTGCCAGTAGTATGCCCGGCAGGGGGCCGGGTGAGCAGTTCTTC,CASSMPGRGPGEQFF
.,TRBD1,16,TRBV6-5,TRBJ1-4,TGTGCCAGCAGTTACGCTACAGGGGGTGGTAATGAAAAACTGTTTTTT,CASSYATGGGNEKLFF
.,.,13,TRBV6-2/TRBV6-3,TRBJ2-7,TGTGCCAGCAGTTGGGGGGGCCCTGCCGAGCAGTACTTC,CASSWGGPAEQYF
few,.,14,TRBV6-6,TRBJ2-5,TGTGCCAGCAATCCTAGCCTGTACCAAGAGACCCAGTACTTC,CASNPSLYQETQYF
.,.,14,TRBV7-6,TRBJ1-6,TGTGCCAGCAGCTTAGAGAGGGCAGGTTCACCCCTCCACTTT,CASSLERAGSPLHF
.,TRBD1,15,TRBV30,TRBJ1-5,TGTGCCTGGAGTGTTTGGCAGGGGGCCGGTCAGCCCCAGCATTTT,CAWSVWQGAGQPQHF
.,TRBD1,15,TRBV6-6,TRBJ2-2,TGTGCCAGCAGTTCGACAGGGGCGGACACCGGGGAGCTGTTTTTT,CASSSTGADTGELFF
.,.,17,TRBV19,TRBJ2-6,TGTGCCAGTAGTATCCTTAGCGTCGCTGCCGGGGCCAACGTCCTGACTTTC,CASSILSVAAGANVLTF
once,TRBD2,16,TRBV9,TRBJ2-1,TGTGCCAGCAGCCCCCTGCGCGGGAGTTTTTACAATGAGCAGTTCTTC,CASSPLRGSFYNEQFF